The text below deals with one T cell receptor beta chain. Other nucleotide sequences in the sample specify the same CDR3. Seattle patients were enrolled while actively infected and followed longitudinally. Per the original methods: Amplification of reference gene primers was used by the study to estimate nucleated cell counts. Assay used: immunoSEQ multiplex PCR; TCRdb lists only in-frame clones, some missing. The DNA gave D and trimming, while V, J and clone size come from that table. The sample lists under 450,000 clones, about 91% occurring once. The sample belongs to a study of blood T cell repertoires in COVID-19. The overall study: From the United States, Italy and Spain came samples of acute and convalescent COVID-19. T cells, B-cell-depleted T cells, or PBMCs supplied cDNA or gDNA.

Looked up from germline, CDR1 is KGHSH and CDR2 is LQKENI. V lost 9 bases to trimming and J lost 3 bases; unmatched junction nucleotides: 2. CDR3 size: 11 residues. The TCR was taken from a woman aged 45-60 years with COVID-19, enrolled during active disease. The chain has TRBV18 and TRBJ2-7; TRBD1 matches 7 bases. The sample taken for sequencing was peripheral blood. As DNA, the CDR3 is TGTGCCAGTCGGGACAGCTACGAGCAGTACTTC. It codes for CASRDSYEQYF.